A selection of T cell receptor beta chains follows, all from one sample in a study of cytomegalovirus exposure and HLA in healthy donors. Assay: immunoSEQ multiplex PCR; the TCRdb copy retains only in-frame clones and omits some. The table includes around 190,000 clones, around 81% detected once. What was sequenced was PBMCs. The receptors derive from a man in his late teens or twenties in good health and CMV-seronegative. Each CDR3 is given with its conserved first and last residue. A D gene is named only where the DNA matches it firmly. The size of a clone is reported for some rows only, either as once, few or many, or as a class for expanded clones.

j_gene,d_gene,abundance,v_gene,CDR3aa,CDR3nt
TRBJ2-3,TRBD2,once,TRBV6-6,CASRGPSGGDTQYF,TGTGCCAGCAGGGGGCCTAGCGGGGGGGATACGCAGTATTTT
TRBJ1-1,-,-,TRBV19,CASKTTENTEAFF,TGTGCCAGTAAAACGACAGAGAACACTGAAGCTTTCTTT
TRBJ2-5,-,once,TRBV25-1,CASSPYGHQETQYF,TGTGCCAGCAGTCCATATGGGCATCAAGAGACCCAGTACTTC
TRBJ2-5,TRBD1,-,TRBV28,CASSLIRGRGETQYF,TGTGCCAGCAGTTTAATCAGGGGGCGCGGGGAGACCCAGTACTTC
TRBJ1-2,TRBD1,-,TRBV10-2,CASSDTGGVIYGYTF,TGCGCCAGCAGTGATACAGGGGGGGTAATCTATGGCTACACCTTC
TRBJ2-3,TRBD2,once,TRBV12-5,CASGPGLAGADTQYF,TGTGCTAGTGGCCCCGGACTAGCGGGGGCGGATACGCAGTATTTT
TRBJ2-4,-,-,TRBV9,CASSVGGVQNIQYF,TGTGCCAGCAGCGTAGGCGGGGTCCAAAACATTCAGTACTTC
TRBJ1-1,-,-,TRBV9,CASTPGGTEAFF,TGTGCCAGCACTCCGGGGGGCACTGAAGCTTTCTTT
TRBJ2-5,TRBD1,-,TRBV2,CASSADRGETQYF,TGTGCCAGCAGTGCGGACAGGGGAGAGACCCAGTACTTC
TRBJ2-5,-,-,TRBV28,CASSSRGTQYF,TGTGCCAGCAGTTCCCGAGGGACCCAGTACTTC
TRBJ2-1,TRBD1,-,TRBV5-1,CASSLGQGDSEQFF,TGCGCCAGCAGCTTGGGACAGGGGGACAGTGAGCAGTTCTTC
TRBJ2-7,TRBD2,-,TRBV4-3,CASSQDLDRGLAGGDEQYF,TGCGCCAGCAGCCAAGATCTGGACAGGGGACTAGCGGGAGGTGATGAGCAGTACTTC
TRBJ1-2,TRBD1,-,TRBV13,CASSRGQEYGYTF,TGTGCCAGCAGCCGGGGACAGGAGTATGGCTACACCTTC
TRBJ2-7,-,-,TRBV5-1,CASSFTAATEQYF,TGCGCCAGCAGCTTTACCGCGGCCACCGAGCAGTACTTC
TRBJ1-6,-,-,TRBV5-1,CASTAAGRGSYNSPLHF,TGCGCCAGCACCGCCGCGGGCAGGGGCTCCTATAATTCACCCCTCCACTTT
TRBJ2-7,TRBD1,-,TRBV2,CASRGTGGTYEQYF,TGTGCCAGCAGGGGGACAGGGGGTACCTACGAGCAGTACTTC
TRBJ2-7,TRBD1,few,TRBV2,CASSEARKGALSEQYF,TGTGCCAGCAGTGAAGCAAGGAAGGGGGCGCTTTCCGAGCAGTACTTC
TRBJ1-1,TRBD1,few,TRBV27,CASSLSQEGATVTEAFF,TGTGCCAGCAGTTTATCCCAAGAGGGGGCGACGGTCACTGAAGCTTTCTTT
TRBJ2-1,-,-,TRBV6-5,CASSYSIGMEQFF,TGTGCCAGCAGTTACTCGATCGGGATGGAGCAGTTCTTC
TRBJ2-5,-,-,TRBV18,CASSLAGAGGQYF,TGTGCCAGCTCACTTGCGGGGGCCGGCGGCCAGTACTTC
TRBJ2-7,TRBD2,-,TRBV7-9,CASRDAASGEQYF,TGTGCCAGCAGAGATGCCGCTAGCGGCGAGCAGTACTTC
TRBJ1-2,-,-,TRBV6-5,CASSYAQDTGGYTF,TGTGCCAGCAGTTACGCCCAGGATACCGGCGGCTACACCTTC
TRBJ1-6,-,-,TRBV2,CASRGRGHLSSYNSPLHF,TGTGCCAGCAGGGGCAGGGGACACCTGAGCTCCTATAATTCACCCCTCCACTTT
TRBJ2-5,-,-,TRBV29-1,CSAESGETQYF,TGCAGCGCTGAGTCCGGGGAGACCCAGTACTTC
TRBJ1-6,-,-,TRBV11-2,CASSHSNSPLHF,TGTGCCAGCAGCCATTCCAATTCACCCCTCCACTTT
TRBJ2-7,TRBD1,-,TRBV9,CASSPRTGATYEQYF,TGTGCCAGCAGCCCAAGGACAGGGGCTACCTACGAGCAGTACTTC
TRBJ1-1,TRBD1,once,TRBV13,CASSLGQGWRTEAFF,TGTGCCAGCAGCCTCGGACAGGGATGGCGCACTGAAGCTTTCTTT
TRBJ2-7,TRBD1,-,TRBV2,CASRTGASSYEQYF,TGTGCCAGCAGAACAGGGGCTAGCTCCTACGAGCAGTACTTC
TRBJ1-2,-,-,TRBV25-1,CASSENVQGWGYTF,TGTGCCAGCAGTGAAAACGTCCAGGGATGGGGCTACACCTTC
TRBJ1-6,TRBD1,-,TRBV9,CASSANIRQGASYNSPLHF,TGTGCCAGCAGCGCAAACATAAGACAGGGGGCAAGTTACAATTCACCCCTCCACTTT
TRBJ2-5,TRBD2,few,TRBV27,CASSSRATSGRGTQYF,TGTGCCAGCAGTTCAAGGGCAACTAGCGGGAGAGGGACCCAGTACTTC
TRBJ1-1,-,-,TRBV29-1,CSVDRQDRTEAFF,TGCAGCGTAGACCGACAGGACCGCACTGAAGCTTTCTTT
TRBJ2-1,-,-,TRBV7-2,CASSLATRGVGEQFF,TGTGCCAGCAGCTTAGCGACTAGAGGTGTCGGTGAGCAGTTCTTC
TRBJ2-1,TRBD2,many,TRBV19,CASSPTSGGDEQFF,TGTGCCAGTAGTCCGACTAGCGGGGGGGATGAGCAGTTCTTC
TRBJ1-1,-,-,TRBV6-5,CASAGPWTSEAFF,TGTGCCAGTGCGGGACCCTGGACGTCTGAAGCTTTCTTT
TRBJ1-3,-,-,TRBV7-2,CASSLEGGGNTIYF,TGTGCCAGCAGCTTAGAGGGAGGTGGAAACACCATATATTTT
TRBJ2-3,TRBD2,-,TRBV19,CASSVAGGEDTQYF,TGTGCCAGTAGCGTTGCGGGAGGGGAAGATACGCAGTATTTT
TRBJ2-1,TRBD1,-,TRBV2,CASSEDRGEREQFF,TGTGCCAGCAGTGAGGACAGGGGGGAACGGGAGCAGTTCTTC
TRBJ2-1,-,-,TRBV7-2,CASSLEVGQGYRSYNEQFF,TGTGCCAGCAGCTTAGAAGTTGGGCAGGGCTATAGGTCCTACAATGAGCAGTTCTTC